The 28 T cell receptor beta chains presented below share a single source sample, sequenced in a study of response to subunit inactivated influenza vaccine. Via MiXCR, TCRdb re-called the RT-PCR reads, giving one row per CDR3 protein. The sample lists hundreds of thousands of distinct CDR3 sequences, around 16% occurring once. The source was PBMCs from blood, collected 11 to 12 days after vaccination. Receptors were obtained from a man in his fifties or sixties who received an inactivated influenza vaccine.

The chain combines TRBV11-2 with TRBJ2-3, with no clear D. Germline V gene data show CDR1 as SGHAT and CDR2 as FQNNGV. The CDR3 has 13 amino acids. V was shortened by 11 bases and J by 3 bases, with 15 bases between the two germline ends. The CDR3 DNA reads TGTGCCTGCCAGGTGTCGCTAACAGATACGCAGTATTTT. Translation: CACQVSLTDTQYF.

This chain uses TRBV20-1 with TRBJ1-4; D might be TRBD1 (5 bases). The CDR3 is 13 residues long. Between the trimmed V and J ends, which lost 5 bases and 7 bases, there was a span of 14 bases. Germline CDR1 is DFQATT and CDR2 is SNEGSKA (reference sequence). The CDR3 loop is CSARSGRSEKLFF. The CDR3 DNA sequence: TGCAGTGCTCGATCAGGGCGGAGTGAAAAACTGTTTTTT.

The V and J genes are TRBV2 and TRBJ2-1; TRBD2 agrees at 10 bases. There are 17 residues in the CDR3. The V and J ends lost 6 bases and 4 bases, in that order; junction bases with no gene match: 12. CDR1 is SNHLY and CDR2 is FYNNEI in the germline V gene. The CDR3 DNA reads as TGTGCCAGCAGAATAGCGGGGGGCCTCCTGAGATACAATGAGCAGTTCTTC. This encodes CASRIAGGLLRYNEQFF.

The J gene is TRBJ2-5, the V gene TRBV5-1, with TRBD2 matching over 8 bases. Germline CDR1 is SGHRS and CDR2 is YFSETQ. The V segment lost 7 bases and the J segment 5 bases; nucleotides outside the gene matches: 13. CDR3 length: 15 residues. As DNA, the CDR3 is TGCGCCAGCGGAACTGGAGCGGGAGTTGGTGAGACCCAGTACTTC. This codes for CASGTGAGVGETQYF.

The chain joins TRBV2 to TRBJ2-7; a possible D gene is TRBD1 (6 bases). Germline V gene data show CDR1 as SNHLY and CDR2 as FYNNEI. The CDR3 length is 16 residues. Trimming shortened V by 6 bases and J by 2 bases, and 20 bases separated the two germline ends. The CDR3 bases are TGTGCCAGCAGCAGCTTGCCCCGGGACATCACCTACGAGCAGTACTTC. Its translation: CASSSLPRDITYEQYF.

This clonotype came up many times. The rearrangement uses TRBV24-1 and TRBJ1-6, with D unresolved. This CDR3 contains 14 residues. Germline loops: CDR1 KGHDR, CDR2 SFDVKD. V was clipped by 4 bases and J by 9 bases, with 12 bases between them. Here the CDR3 DNA reads TGTGCCACCAGTGAGGCCAGGTGGGGTTCACCCCTCCACTTT. Its protein product is CATSEARWGSPLHF.

This rearrangement joins TRBV7-2 to TRBJ2-5; perhaps TRBD2 as D (6 bases). CDR1 and CDR2 (germline): SGHTA, FQGNSA. This CDR3 spans 15 amino acids. Trimming shortened V by 3 bases and J by 4 bases, and 15 bases separated the two germline ends. CDR3 residues: CASSFVMSGRETQYF. DNA for the CDR3: TGTGCCAGCAGCTTCGTGATGTCCGGGAGAGAGACCCAGTACTTC.

The sample holds a few counts of this clonotype. J is TRBJ1-2 and V is TRBV20-1, with TRBD1 matching 7 bases. The CDR3 covers 14 residues. In germline, CDR1 is DFQATT, CDR2 SNEGSKA (reference sequence). J gave up 4 bases and V 6 bases, and 11 bases lay outside the gene matches. The CDR3 nucleotides are TGCAGTGCCGAAGCCGGGACAGCCGTCTATGGCTACACCTTC. Encoded protein: CSAEAGTAVYGYTF.

This clonotype was seen only a few times. This chain uses TRBV7-7 with TRBJ2-5; 12 positions match TRBD2. V was pared by 6 bases and J by 4 bases, with 3 bases of the junction left unmatched. The length of the CDR3 is 14 residues. In germline, CDR1 is SSHAT, CDR2 FNYEAQ (reference sequence). CDR3 nucleotide sequence: TGTGCCAGCAGTCCGACTAGCGGGAGAGAGACCCAGTACTTC. Translating gives CASSPTSGRETQYF.

This clonotype was counted between two and nine times. The V gene is TRBV25-1, the J gene TRBJ2-5; possibly TRBD2 for D (5 bases). Germline V gives CDR1 MGHDK, CDR2 SYGVNS. The CDR3 is 17 amino acids. V lost 3 bases to trimming and J lost 1 base, with 18 bases between them. The CDR3 DNA reads TGTGCCAGCAGTGAGCCTAGCCCCTCGTGGTTCCAAGAGACCCAGTACTTC. It encodes CASSEPSPSWFQETQYF.

This rearrangement joins TRBV28 to TRBJ2-1, with D possibly being TRBD1 (5 bases). The CDR3 spans 17 residues. Trimming stripped 3 bases from V and 3 bases from J, with 18 bases between. Germline lookup yields CDR1 MDHEN and CDR2 SYDVKM. This chain's CDR3 is CASSFRGLREGYNEQFF. The CDR3 DNA is TGTGCCAGCAGTTTTAGGGGCCTCCGAGAAGGCTACAATGAGCAGTTCTTC.

This clonotype was recorded a few times. The chain has TRBV28 and TRBJ1-2; 7 bases agree with TRBD1. Looked up from germline, CDR1 is MDHEN and CDR2 is SYDVKM. CDR3 length equals 13 residues. The junction had 6 bases not matched to a gene; V was cut back by 3 bases and J by 8 bases. The CDR3 sequence: CASSFRDRDGYTF. DNA of the CDR3: TGTGCCAGCAGTTTCCGAGACAGGGACGGCTACACCTTC.

Only a few counts were recorded for this clonotype. This chain joins TRBV28 and TRBJ2-5; TRBD1 is a possible D gene (5 bases). The CDR3 is made up of 15 amino acids. CDR1 MDHEN and CDR2 SYDVKM come from the germline V gene. The V gene lost 7 bases and the J gene lost 2 bases, with 17 bases spanning the gap. CDR3 DNA sequence: TGTGCCAGCACCAAATTTGATGACAGTCAAGAGACCCAGTACTTC. Residues: CASTKFDDSQETQYF.

This clonotype was counted many times. This chain connects TRBV18 to TRBJ2-7; D gene uncertain. Trimming stripped 5 bases from V and 1 base from J, with 3 bases between. This CDR3 spans 11 amino acids. Germline CDR1 KGHSH, CDR2 LQKENI. CDR3 sequence reads: CASSMSYEQYF. CDR3 DNA sequence: TGTGCCAGCTCAATGTCCTACGAGCAGTACTTC.

The sample holds a few counts of this clonotype. The chain combines TRBV6-1 with TRBJ2-7, with 9 bases matching TRBD1. Unmatched junction bases numbered 9, after V lost 11 bases and J lost 1 base. The germline V gene has CDR1 MNHNS and CDR2 SASEGT. The CDR3 is 14 residues long. CDR3 DNA sequence: TGTGCCGGTCGTAGGGACAGGGCGTCCTACGAGCAGTACTTC. It codes for CAGRRDRASYEQYF.

V and J are TRBV7-2 and TRBJ2-1; D is uncertain. This CDR3 spans 14 amino acids. CDR1 is SGHTA, CDR2 FQGNSA, per germline. Trimming took 7 bases from V and 4 from J, leaving 14 bases between them. The CDR3 protein is CASKRADGYNEQFF. The DNA for the CDR3 is TGTGCCAGCAAACGGGCGGACGGGTACAATGAGCAGTTCTTC. The full variable domain, its missing parts supplied by reference TRBV7-2 and TRBJ2-1, is GAGVSQSPSNKVTEKGKDVELRCDPISGHTALYWYRQSLGQGLEFLIYFQGNSAPDKSGLPSDRFSAERTGGSVSTLTIQRTQQEDSAVYLCASKRADGYNEQFFGPGTRLTVL.

This clonotype has a handful of counts. The genes are TRBV12-3 or TRBV12-4 and TRBJ2-4, with a tentative D call TRBD1 (5 bases). The V and J ends lost 6 bases and 3 bases respectively, with 18 bases between them. The CDR3 is made up of 16 amino acids. The CDR3 reads CASSVPPGAGKNIQYF. The CDR3 nucleotides read TGTGCCAGCAGCGTCCCGCCTGGGGCTGGCAAAAACATTCAGTACTTC.

The table lists this clonotype with a few counts. J is TRBJ2-3 and V is TRBV11-2; D gene unclear. The germline CDR1 and CDR2 sequences are SGHAT and FQNNGV. The CDR3 loop spans 16 amino acids. V lost 1 base, J lost 0 bases, and 11 bases lay in between. This chain's CDR3 is CASSLGQTPSTDTQYF. CDR3 nucleotide sequence: TGTGCCAGCAGCTTAGGGCAGACTCCTAGCACAGATACGCAGTATTTT.

This chain connects TRBV10-3 to TRBJ1-2; 7 nucleotides line up with TRBD1. CDR1 ENHRY and CDR2 SYGVKD come from the germline V gene. CDR3 length equals 13 residues. V lost 9 bases and J lost 1; bases outside the gene matches: 5. The DNA of the CDR3 is TGTGCCATACATCAGGGGGTTAACTATGGCTACACCTTC. Its translation: CAIHQGVNYGYTF.

This clonotype appeared a few times. V usage is TRBV11-1 and J usage is TRBJ2-1; 7 bases are a match to TRBD1. The ends lost 8 bases at V and 4 bases at J; junction bases unmatched: 5. This CDR3 has 13 amino acids. Per the germline V gene, CDR1 is SGHAT and CDR2 is FQDESV (reference sequence). The CDR3 loop reads CASQRGLYNEQFF. The CDR3 region has the DNA TGTGCCAGCCAAAGGGGGCTATACAATGAGCAGTTCTTC.

This clonotype was seen at least ten times. The rearrangement uses TRBV6-2 or TRBV6-3 and TRBJ2-3; D unresolved. The CDR3 covers 15 residues. CDR1 MNHEY and CDR2 SVGEGT come from the germline V gene. V gave up 2 bases and J gave up 9 bases, with 18 bases separating them. Here the CDR3 DNA reads TGTGCCAGCAGTTACGCCCAATCGACCTCAGGCACGCAGTATTTT. Its translation is CASSYAQSTSGTQYF.

This clonotype was detected ten times or more. The chain combines TRBV5-6 with TRBJ2-3; no clear D gene. V lost 4 bases, J lost 6 bases, and 12 bases lay in between. Germline values: CDR1 SGHDT, CDR2 YYEEEE. This CDR3 region has 13 residues. CDR3 amino acids: CASSLHPPDTQYF. The CDR3 region has the DNA TGTGCCAGCAGCCTACACCCCCCGGATACGCAGTATTTT.

A few counts support this clonotype. The J gene is TRBJ2-1, the V gene TRBV6-2 or TRBV6-3, with 9 bases identical to TRBD2. Germline lookup yields CDR1 MNHEY and CDR2 SVGEGT. CDR3 length: 16 residues. J lost 8 bases, V lost 2 bases, and 10 bases had no gene match. CDR3 DNA: TGTGCCAGCAGTTACGGTCCAGCGGGAGGTTTATATGAGCAGTTCTTC. Its translation: CASSYGPAGGLYEQFF.

This clonotype has a count of ten or more. The CDR3 loop reads CSARGTDLNTEAFF. CDR3 coding DNA: TGCAGTGCTAGAGGGACAGACTTGAACACTGAAGCTTTCTTT. The rearrangement uses TRBV20-1 and TRBJ1-1, with a weak D call TRBD1 (6 bases). Trimming stripped 1 base from V and 0 bases from J, with 9 bases between. Germline-derived CDR1 and CDR2 are DFQATT and SNEGSKA (reference sequence). This CDR3 has 14 residues.

This clonotype has ten or more counts. The chain carries TRBV7-8 and TRBJ2-1, with D perhaps being TRBD1 or TRBD2 (5 bases each). CDR1 SGHVS and CDR2 FQNEAQ come from the germline V gene. V shed 3 bases and J shed 0 bases, with 12 bases lying between them. This CDR3 spans 16 amino acids. The CDR3 region is CASSFGATSSYNEQFF. CDR3 DNA sequence: TGTGCCAGCAGCTTCGGGGCTACCAGCTCCTACAATGAGCAGTTCTTC. Full variable domain (remainder filled in from reference TRBV7-8 and TRBJ2-1): GAGVSQSPRYKVAKRGQDVALRCDPISGHVSLFWYQQALGQGPEFLTYFQNEAQLDKSGLPSDRFFAERPEGSVSTLKIQRTQQEDSAVYLCASSFGATSSYNEQFFGPGTRLTVL.

This clonotype was seen a handful of times. The gene calls are TRBV7-2 and TRBJ2-3; TRBD2 matches at 10 bases. This CDR3 spans 16 amino acids. Trimming cost V 5 bases and J 4 bases; bases outside gene matches: 9. CDR1 SGHTA and CDR2 FQGNSA come from the germline V gene. The CDR3 DNA is TGTGCCAGCAGCATATCTAGCGGGAGAAGTGCAGATACGCAGTATTTT. The encoded protein is CASSISSGRSADTQYF.

This chain links TRBV28 with TRBJ2-1; D ambiguous. CDR3 length: 12 residues. V was cut by 7 bases and J by 4 bases, with 8 bases left in between. The germline V gene has CDR1 MDHEN and CDR2 SYDVKM. This CDR3 is CASTAIYNEQFF. The CDR3 bases are TGTGCCAGCACCGCCATTTACAATGAGCAGTTCTTC.

In this sample, this clonotype turned up a few times. The V and J genes are TRBV7-7 and TRBJ2-1; perhaps D is TRBD1 or TRBD2 (5 bases each). Germline-derived CDR1 and CDR2 are SSHAT and FNYEAQ (reference sequence). V lost 1 base to trimming and J lost 5 bases, with 12 bases between them. The CDR3 loop spans 15 amino acids. The DNA for the CDR3 is TGTGCCAGCAGCTTAGGTCCAGGGAGAAACAATGAGCAGTTCTTC. Translated, it gives CASSLGPGRNNEQFF.